The 17 T cell receptor beta chains listed next were all sequenced from one sample in a study of T-cell reconstitution after alpha-beta-depleted transplantation in children. The TCRbeta library incorporated unique molecular identifiers. TCRdb re-called the PCR reads with MiXCR, one entry per CDR3 protein. The sample lists around 360,000 distinct CDR3 sequences, 10% to 13% occurring once. The sample consisted of PBMCs from the stem cell graft donor, taken from the stem cell graft. These TCRs come from a human donor who donated a stem cell graft to a child with acute lymphoblastic leukemia.

Ten or more counts support this clonotype. This chain joins TRBV18 and TRBJ2-3; D is unresolved. Trimming cost V 2 bases and J 1 base, with 7 bases left between them. Per the germline V gene, CDR1 is KGHSH and CDR2 is LQKENI. This CDR3 spans 14 amino acids. DNA for the CDR3: TGTGCCAGCTCACCAAAGGCGCGCACAGATACGCAGTATTTT. Amino acids: CASSPKARTDTQYF.

This clonotype was recorded a few times. One end of the junction is discordant with germline, which a read error may explain. The rearrangement links TRBV5-5 to TRBJ2-7; tentatively, D is TRBD2 (6 bases). Germline V gives CDR1 SGHKS, CDR2 YYEKEE (reference sequence). The CDR3 has 12 amino acids. The CDR3 nucleotides read TGTGCCAGCAGCCCCGACCGGGAGCAGGCGTTCTTC. As protein: CASSPDREQAFF.

Ten or more counts support this clonotype. The chain links TRBV12-3 or TRBV12-4 to TRBJ2-1; D is perhaps TRBD1 (6 bases). This CDR3 spans 15 amino acids. The V end lost 7 bases, the J end lost 0 bases, and 13 bases lay between the germline ends. This CDR3 is CASTWGHPSYNEQFF. The CDR3 region has the DNA TGTGCCAGCACCTGGGGACACCCCTCCTACAATGAGCAGTTCTTC.

The chain links TRBV13 to TRBJ2-7, with 7 bases fitting TRBD1. The CDR3 runs 14 residues. V shed 5 bases and J 5 bases; nucleotides not matched to a gene: 9. Germline CDR1 and CDR2: PRHDT and FYEKMQ (reference sequence). CDR3 protein: CASSPTGEWNEQYF. The CDR3 bases are TGTGCCAGCAGCCCCACAGGGGAGTGGAACGAGCAGTACTTC.

This clonotype was detected a few times. This chain joins TRBV9 and TRBJ2-3; D perhaps matches TRBD1 (5 bases). Germline values: CDR1 SGDLS, CDR2 YYNGEE. V was pared by 3 bases and J by 1 base, with 9 bases between. This CDR3 has 14 amino acids. CDR3 nucleotide sequence: TGTGCCAGCAGCGCTCCGACAGGCACAGATACGCAGTATTTT. Its translation is CASSAPTGTDTQYF.

This chain uses TRBV20-1 with TRBJ1-1; a possible D gene is TRBD1 (6 bases). Germline CDR1 reads DFQATT; CDR2 reads SNEGSKA (reference sequence). Trimming stripped 5 bases from V and 0 bases from J, with 10 bases between. The CDR3 contains 13 residues. The CDR3 spells CSALQGLNTEAFF. DNA of the CDR3: TGCAGTGCTCTCCAGGGGCTGAACACTGAAGCTTTCTTT.

This clonotype appeared a few times. This sequence joins TRBV6-1 and TRBJ1-5; possible D gene TRBD1, 6 bases. Between the trimmed V and J ends, which lost 2 bases and 4 bases, there was a span of 12 bases. Germline CDR1 is MNHNS and CDR2 is SASEGT. This CDR3 comprises 15 residues. CDR3 sequence: CASSEQGIRNQPQHF. The CDR3 DNA sequence: TGTGCCAGCAGTGAACAGGGGATTCGGAATCAGCCCCAGCATTTT.

V and J are TRBV6-2 or TRBV6-3 and TRBJ2-1; TRBD2 might be the D (5 bases). The CDR3 consists of 17 residues. Germline V CDR1 and CDR2: MNHEY, SVGEGT. V lost 2 bases to trimming and J lost 0 bases, with 14 bases between them. The chain's CDR3 is CASSYTYGESSYNEQFF. DNA of the CDR3: TGTGCCAGCAGTTACACTTATGGGGAGAGCTCCTACAATGAGCAGTTCTTC.

Worth noting for this clonotype: Mismatch with germline at one junction end may stem from a read error. The gene calls are TRBV9 and TRBJ2-1; 8 nucleotides line up with TRBD2. CDR1 SGDLS and CDR2 YYNGEE come from the germline V gene. The CDR3 totals 15 residues. The CDR3 sequence is CASSDLAGSYNKQFF. The CDR3 DNA follows: TGTGCCAGCAGCGACCTAGCGGGCTCCTACAATAAGCAGTTCTTC.

This clonotype was seen a few times. The CDR3 loop reads CSAPGQGVNEQYF. The CDR3 nucleotides read TGCAGTGCCCCGGGACAGGGGGTCAACGAGCAGTACTTC. The V gene is TRBV20-1, the J gene TRBJ2-7; TRBD1 matches at 11 bases. This CDR3 is 13 amino acids long. Germline loops: CDR1 DFQATT, CDR2 SNEGSKA (reference sequence). The J segment lost 5 bases and the V segment lost 6 bases, leaving 6 bases of the junction unmatched.

This clonotype was recorded many times. V and J are TRBV29-1 and TRBJ1-5, with 9 bases lining up with TRBD1. Trimming removed 6 bases from V and 7 bases from J; junction bases left unmatched: 7. The germline V gene has CDR1 SQVTM and CDR2 ANQGSEA. This CDR3 has 13 amino acids. The CDR3 loop reads CSVVDRGKQPQHF. The CDR3 region has the DNA TGCAGCGTGGTAGACAGGGGGAAGCAGCCCCAGCATTTT.

This clonotype was counted many times. This rearrangement joins TRBV7-9 to TRBJ2-7, with TRBD1 as a possible D gene (6 bases). V was shortened by 1 base and J by 2 bases, with 9 bases between the two germline ends. The CDR3 length is 14 residues. The germline V gene has CDR1 SEHNR and CDR2 FQNEAQ (reference sequence). The DNA for the CDR3 is TGTGCCAGCAGCTTAGAAAGGACAGCCTACGAGCAGTACTTC. Translation: CASSLERTAYEQYF.

This clonotype was seen at least ten times. The chain is built from TRBV7-9 and TRBJ2-3, with a possible D match to TRBD1 (6 bases). Trimming pared 4 bases from V and 2 bases from J, leaving 16 bases between. Germline V gives CDR1 SEHNR, CDR2 FQNEAQ (reference sequence). The length of the CDR3 is 16 residues. CDR3 bases: TGTGCCAGCAGCTCGCGAGCACGGACAGCCACAGATACGCAGTATTTT. This translates into CASSSRARTATDTQYF.

The CDR3 DNA reads TGTGCCAGCAGTTACAGGGATATCTTTGGAGAGCAGTACTTC. This codes for CASSYRDIFGEQYF. V usage is TRBV6-2 or TRBV6-3 and J usage is TRBJ2-7, with D unclear. The CDR3 spans 14 residues. CDR1 and CDR2 (germline): MNHEY, SVGEGT. Between the trimmed V and J ends, which lost 2 bases and 7 bases, there was a span of 15 bases.

The CDR3 sequence: CASSLVVGRTGEQYF. Here the CDR3 DNA reads TGTGCCAGCAGCTTAGTAGTCGGGAGGACTGGAGAGCAGTACTTC. V and J are TRBV11-2 and TRBJ2-7; TRBD2 agrees at 7 bases. Germline lookup yields CDR1 SGHAT and CDR2 FQNNGV. The CDR3 consists of 15 residues. With V trimmed by 1 base and J by 7 bases, 10 bases remained unmatched.

This clonotype was seen at least ten times. The rearrangement links TRBV4-1 to TRBJ2-7; TRBD2 aligns across 7 bases. Per the germline V gene, CDR1 is MGHRA and CDR2 is YSYEKL. V trimming: 3 bases; J trimming: 3 bases; junction bases outside the gene matches: 5. The length of the CDR3 is 14 residues. CDR3 in amino acids: CASSQLAASYEQYF. Here the CDR3 DNA reads TGCGCCAGCAGCCAGCTAGCGGCAAGCTACGAGCAGTACTTC.

This clonotype was observed a few times. The rearrangement links TRBV29-1 to TRBJ1-2; weak D call: TRBD1 (5 bases). The CDR3 is 13 amino acids. Germline CDR1 reads SQVTM; CDR2 reads ANQGSEA. Trimming left V 2 bases short and J 8 bases short, with 15 bases between. The CDR3 region has the DNA TGCAGCGTTGAAAGGGGATCTCTGAGCGGCTACACCTTC. The encoded protein is CSVERGSLSGYTF.